The clone carrying this TCR beta chain was detected a few times. Antigen specificity is unknown. The CDR3 has 15 amino acids. Germline assignment: CDR1 LGHDT and CDR2 YNNKEL (reference sequence). V lost 2 bases and J 6 bases, leaving 17 bases between the germline ends. The sample belongs to a study of T cells in Graves' hyperthyroidism and ophthalmopathy. Background on the study: Initial diagnosis, before any treatment, was when peripheral blood was collected. Study outcomes and limitations: The majority of expanded thyroid clonotypes above 0.001 also appeared in blood.

PBMCs were derived from roughly 10 ml fresh peripheral blood. RNA transcripts yielded amplified TCR beta CDR3 regions. With the HTBI primer set, the TCR CDR3 went through a first round of RT-PCR. A single record per CDR3 protein comes from TCRdb applying MiXCR to the multiplex PCR reads. Of hundreds of thousands of distinct CDR3 sequences listed, around 21% are singletons. The receptor comes from a man aged 25-40 years with Graves' ophthalmopathy. The sample comprised blood. The chain carries TRBV3-1 and TRBJ2-7; perhaps TRBD1 as D (6 bases). This CDR3 reads CASSQLDRPRGEQYF. The CDR3 DNA sequence: TGTGCCAGCAGCCAACTCGACAGGCCCAGGGGCGAGCAGTACTTC.